The 23 T cell receptor beta chains reported below all come from one sample, sequenced in a study of regulatory T cells in long-lasting Graves disease (dated by TCRdb to the early 2020s). Taken with the paper, the label for time point translates to: newly diagnosed GD, antithyroid drugs for less than 3 months. RNA was extracted from PBMCs in TRIzol for both TCR sequencing and RNA sequencing. Libraries were prepared through multiplex PCR. TCRdb shows the sequencer as Illumina HiSeq 4000. To build TCR beta libraries, CDR3 regions were amplified by Arm-PCR using iRepertoire HTBI primers. Starting from the raw public reads, TCRdb applied fastp trimming at Q25, assembled clones with MiXCR and retained in-frame beta chains. Under each unique CDR3 protein, matching rows form one entry showing the most common genes and DNA. The sample table records hundreds of thousands of distinct CDR3 sequences; 15% to 20% of these occur just once. Clones ranked in the top ten supply approximately 35% of the sample.

The sample here was peripheral blood mononuclear cells (PBMCs), taken at new diagnosis, from a patient treated with antithyroid drugs. Receptor source: a female donor with Graves disease.

This clonotype was picked up many times. This rearrangement joins TRBV4-1 to TRBJ1-2, with 7 bases matching TRBD1. Per germline, CDR1 MGHRA and CDR2 YSYEKL. Trimming removed 4 bases from V and 3 bases from J; junction bases left unmatched: 2. The CDR3 length is 13 residues. The CDR3 sequence is CASSPGQYYGYTF. The CDR3 nucleotides are TGCGCCAGCAGCCCGGGACAGTACTATGGCTACACCTTC.

The sample holds many counts of this clonotype. The V and J genes are TRBV3-1 and TRBJ2-1, with TRBD1 as a possible D gene (6 bases). CDR3 length equals 13 residues. Trimming cost V 1 base and J 5 bases, with 6 bases left between them. Germline V gene data show CDR1 as LGHDT and CDR2 as YNNKEL (reference sequence). The CDR3 region is CASSQGTDNEQFF. CDR3 in DNA: TGTGCCAGCAGCCAAGGGACAGACAATGAGCAGTTCTTC.

This clonotype has at least ten counts. The V gene is TRBV7-9, the J gene TRBJ1-6; D may be TRBD1 (6 bases). Germline V gives CDR1 SEHNR, CDR2 FQNEAQ (reference sequence). V shed 6 bases and J shed 5 bases, with 14 bases lying between them. The CDR3 sequence is 15 residues long. CDR3 nucleotides: TGTGCCAGCAGAGGTGGGACACTTAATAATTCACCCCTCCACTTT. This encodes CASRGGTLNNSPLHF.

The J gene is TRBJ1-2, the V gene TRBV11-2; TRBD1 aligns across 8 bases. The CDR3 consists of 15 residues. Germline assignment: CDR1 SGHAT and CDR2 FQNNGV. V trimming: 1 base; J trimming: 3 bases; junction bases outside the gene matches: 4. CDR3 sequence: CASSLGAGQDYGYTF. CDR3 in DNA: TGTGCCAGCAGCTTAGGAGCGGGACAGGACTATGGCTACACCTTC.

With respect to this clonotype: This may stem from a read error, because a much larger clone lies one nucleotide away. J is TRBJ2-7 and V is TRBV6-2 or TRBV6-3; 10 bases map to TRBD1. The CDR3 is 15 amino acids. The germline gives CDR1 MNHEY, CDR2 SVGEGT. Trimming cost V 5 bases and J 3 bases; bases outside gene matches: 7. The CDR3 sequence is CASSTPGQGFYEQYF. DNA of the CDR3: TGTGCCAGCAGTACGCCGGGACAGGGGTTCTACGAGCAGTACTTC.

At least ten counts were recorded for this clonotype. The CDR3 DNA sequence: TGTGCCAGCAGTCCCCGGTGGGTTAACTATGGCTACACCTTC. Residues: CASSPRWVNYGYTF. The genes are TRBV12-3 or TRBV12-4 and TRBJ1-2; D is undetermined. V was clipped by 5 bases and J by 1 base, with 11 bases between them. This CDR3 has 14 residues.

The sample holds a few counts of this clonotype. Compared with germline, one end of the junction differs, possibly owing to a read error. CDR3 bases: TGTGCCAGCTCACCTGGACTGCGTAATAACCATGGCTACACCTTC. The encoded protein is CASSPGLRNNHGYTF. The rearrangement joins TRBV18 to TRBJ1-2; no clear D. The CDR3 is made up of 15 amino acids. Looked up from germline, CDR1 is KGHSH and CDR2 is LQKENI.

This clonotype was detected ten times or more. The chain employs TRBV28 and TRBJ1-5; the D is unclear. The length of the CDR3 is 13 residues. Per the germline V gene, CDR1 is MDHEN and CDR2 is SYDVKM. V shed 7 bases and J shed 7 bases, with 14 bases lying between them. CDR3 coding DNA: TGTGCCAGCAAGGGCCTAAGCGGCCAGCCCCAGCATTTT. Translation gives CASKGLSGQPQHF.

Remarks on this clonotype: This may be a read error, as it is one base from a much larger clone. The missing conserved phenylalanine or tryptophan at the end of this CDR3 makes a read error likely. This rearrangement joins TRBV12-3 or TRBV12-4 to TRBJ1-1, with D possibly TRBD1 on 5 matching bases. Deletions cut 3 bases from V and 6 bases from J, with 11 bases between. The CDR3 is 13 amino acids. CDR3 in amino acids: CASSFGQFAEAFL. The CDR3, as DNA: TGTGCCAGCAGTTTCGGACAATTCGCTGAAGCTTTCCTT.

This clonotype has a handful of counts. The CDR3 coding sequence is TGCAGTGCACCTAGCGGGGGGTCAGATACGCAGTATTTT. Translated: CSAPSGGSDTQYF. V is TRBV20-1 and J is TRBJ2-3; 11 nucleotides match TRBD2. The germline gives CDR1 DFQATT, CDR2 SNEGSKA (reference sequence). V shed 6 bases, J shed 4 bases, and the junction held 3 bases outside the gene matches. The CDR3 has 13 residues.

Many counts were recorded for this clonotype. The V gene is TRBV12-3 or TRBV12-4, the J gene TRBJ1-1, with a tentative D call TRBD1 (5 bases). The CDR3 contains 11 residues. Deletions cut 11 bases from V and 2 bases from J, with 9 bases between. The DNA of the CDR3 is TGTGCCCGGGACGGAAACACTGAAGCTTTCTTT. Residues: CARDGNTEAFF.

This clonotype was found many times. The CDR3 DNA sequence: TGTGCCAGCAGTACAGCAAAAGAGACCCAGTACTTC. Translated, it gives CASSTAKETQYF. J is TRBJ2-5 and V is TRBV28, with D hard to call. The CDR3 contains 12 residues. The germline V and J ends were trimmed by 5 bases and 3 bases, with 7 bases remaining between them. Germline V gene data show CDR1 as MDHEN and CDR2 as SYDVKM.

In this sample, this clonotype turned up a few times. The rearrangement uses TRBV6-1 and TRBJ1-5; perhaps TRBD1 as D (5 bases). Germline CDR1 is MNHNS and CDR2 is SASEGT. V was cut by 7 bases and J by 1 base, with 14 bases left in between. The CDR3 loop spans 15 amino acids. The CDR3 loop is CASKPTGVSNQPQHF. The DNA of the CDR3 is TGTGCCAGCAAACCTACAGGTGTCAGCAATCAGCCCCAGCATTTT.

This clonotype has at least ten counts. The genes are TRBV7-9 and TRBJ2-7, with a possible D match to TRBD1 (5 bases). The ends were cut back, 5 bases at V and 2 bases at J, with 13 bases in the middle. Germline CDR1 reads SEHNR; CDR2 reads FQNEAQ (reference sequence). CDR3 length equals 14 residues. CDR3 sequence: CASSKQVPTYEQYF. CDR3 sequence (DNA): TGTGCCAGCAGCAAACAGGTTCCTACCTACGAGCAGTACTTC. Full variable domain (missing parts from reference TRBV7-9 and TRBJ2-7): DTGVSQNPRHKITKRGQNVTFRCDPISEHNRLYWYRQTLGQGPEFLTYFQNEAQLEKSRLLSDRFSAERPKGSFSTLEIQRTEQGDSAMYLCASSKQVPTYEQYFGPGTRLTVT.

As regards this clonotype: A much bigger clone sits one base away, suggesting this may be a read error. This rearrangement joins TRBV28 to TRBJ1-4; 10 positions match TRBD1. Looked up from germline, CDR1 is MDHEN and CDR2 is SYDVKM. This CDR3 is built from 15 residues. With 8 bases clipped from V and 8 bases from J, the junction kept 11 bases outside the gene matches. CDR3 nucleotide sequence: TGTGCCAGCGGATTCGACAGGGGGCTTCGGGAAAAACTGTTTTTT. Its protein is CASGFDRGLREKLFF.

The table lists this clonotype with a few counts. This sequence may be a read error, since a much larger clone differs from it by one base. The CDR3 DNA follows: TGTGCCAGCGGCTTAGCTGGGGGCGGCGAAATCCGTGAAGCTTTCTTT. Protein: CASGLAGGGEIREAFF. The V gene is TRBV7-9, the J gene TRBJ1-1; D might be TRBD1 (6 bases). Germline values: CDR1 SEHNR, CDR2 FQNEAQ (reference sequence). The CDR3 runs 16 residues.

This clonotype was counted ten times or more. The V gene is TRBV12-3 or TRBV12-4, the J gene TRBJ1-4; TRBD1 agrees at 8 bases. The junction had 4 bases not matched to a gene; V was cut back by 7 bases and J by 0 bases. The CDR3 is 15 residues long. CDR3 residues: CASIDRGSTNEKLFF. CDR3 in DNA: TGTGCCAGCATCGACAGGGGATCAACTAATGAAAAACTGTTTTTT.

This clonotype was detected only a few times. V usage is TRBV30 and J usage is TRBJ2-7; possibly TRBD2 for D (5 bases). The V gene's germline CDR1 is GTSNPN and CDR2 SVGIG (reference sequence). The CDR3 contains 16 residues. The V gene lost 1 base and the J gene lost 7 bases, with 23 bases spanning the gap. The CDR3 DNA reads TGTGCCTGGAGTGGATGGGAGTTTGCTTCCACTGAGGAGCAGTACTTC. Translated: CAWSGWEFASTEEQYF.

The CDR3 nucleotides are TGTGCCACCAGCAGAAGACCAGGACTAGCGGGTATCCAAGAGACCCAGTACTTC. It codes for CATSRRPGLAGIQETQYF. This chain links TRBV15 with TRBJ2-5; 11 nucleotides align to TRBD2. CDR3 size: 18 residues. Germline assignment: CDR1 LNHNV and CDR2 YYDKDF (reference sequence). V shed 2 bases and J 1 base; nucleotides not matched to a gene: 9.

V and J are TRBV11-2 and TRBJ1-6; D may be TRBD1 (5 bases). The germline V and J ends were trimmed by 6 bases and 8 bases, with 20 bases remaining between them. The germline gives CDR1 SGHAT, CDR2 FQNNGV. The CDR3 loop spans 16 amino acids. CDR3 in amino acids: CASRVGVASGDSPLHF. The CDR3 nucleotides read TGTGCCAGCAGGGTTGGAGTAGCGTCGGGGGATTCACCCCTCCACTTT.

This clonotype was detected many times. This chain joins TRBV28 and TRBJ2-7, with D possibly matching TRBD2 (6 bases). The CDR3 consists of 13 residues. The germline V gene encodes CDR1 MDHEN and CDR2 SYDVKM. Deletions cut 6 bases from V and 7 bases from J, with 16 bases between. The CDR3 sequence: CASRGTLFLEQYF. Here the CDR3 DNA reads TGTGCCAGCAGGGGGACTCTTTTTTTGGAGCAGTACTTC.

In this sample, this clonotype turned up many times. The V call is TRBV27, the J call TRBJ1-1, with unresolved D. There are 14 residues in the CDR3. Looked up from germline, CDR1 is MNHEY and CDR2 is SMNVEV (reference sequence). Trimming stripped 3 bases from V and 5 bases from J, with 13 bases between. The CDR3 coding sequence is TGTGCCAGCAGTTTCATTGGGGTTCATACTGAAGCTTTCTTT. Translation gives CASSFIGVHTEAFF.

The sample holds many counts of this clonotype. The junction departs from germline at one end; a sequencing error may be responsible. This chain links TRBV2 with TRBJ2-1; no firm D call. Germline CDR1 is SNHLY and CDR2 is FYNNEI. The CDR3 consists of 15 residues. The CDR3: CASRQRHESYNDQCF. CDR3 DNA: TGTGCCAGCAGACAACGACACGAAAGCTACAATGATCAGTGCTTC. The variable domain in full, with the rest retrieved from reference TRBV2 and TRBJ2-1, is EPEVTQTPSHQVTQMGQEVILRCVPISNHLYFYWYRQILGQKVEFLVSFYNNEISEKSEIFDDQFSVERPDGSNFTLKIRSTKLEDSAMYFCASRQRHESYNDQCFGPGTRLTVL.